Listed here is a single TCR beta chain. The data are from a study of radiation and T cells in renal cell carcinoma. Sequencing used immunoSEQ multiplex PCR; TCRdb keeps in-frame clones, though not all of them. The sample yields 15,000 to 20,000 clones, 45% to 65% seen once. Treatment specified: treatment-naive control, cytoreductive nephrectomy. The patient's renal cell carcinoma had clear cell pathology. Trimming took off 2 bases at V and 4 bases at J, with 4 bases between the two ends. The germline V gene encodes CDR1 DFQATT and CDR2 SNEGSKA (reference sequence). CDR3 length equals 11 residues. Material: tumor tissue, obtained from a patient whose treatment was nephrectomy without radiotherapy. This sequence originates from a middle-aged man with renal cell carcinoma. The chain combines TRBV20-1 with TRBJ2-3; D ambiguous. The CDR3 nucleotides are TGCAGTGCTAGACGTGCAGATACGCAGTATTTT. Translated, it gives CSARRADTQYF.